Given below is one T cell receptor beta chain in context. This clonotype came up a few times. Its antigen is currently not known. Base qualities are not provided; no much larger clone lies one nucleotide away. The germline V gene (reference sequence) provides CDR1 DFQATT and CDR2 SNEGSKA. Unmatched junction bases come to 9, with V trimmed by 3 bases and J by 3 bases. The CDR3 sequence holds 15 residues, the cysteine and phenylalanine included. The DNA shown is the 45-base CDR3, in frame from base 1. This sample was taken from a study of identical twins (dated by TCRdb to between 2015 and 2016). Background for the entire study: TCR alpha and beta repertoires from monozygotic twins, unrelated adults of various ages and cord blood were deep-sequenced to test whether fetal clonotypes persist. Replicate twin experiments were performed at different times using different library preparation protocols to rule out contamination.

Study-wide findings and limitations: Because the same donors could not be followed over many years, the conclusions depended on cross-sectional statistical analysis. Invariant T cells such as MAIT and iNKT could partly confound zero-insertion analyses, though diverse VJ usage argued against this for most clonotypes. Abundant cord blood beta clonotypes had fewer insertions, young adult naive repertoires showed a similar but weaker trend, and memory repertoires showed no such trend. A weaker excess of twin sharing was found in beta out-of-frame sequences because the signal-to-noise ratio was lowered by fewer shared sequences. In monozygotic twins, recombination models systematically underestimated out-of-frame TCR alpha sharing, but the models matched the sharing seen between unrelated individuals. Out-of-frame TCR alpha sequences shared between twins showed an excess of low generation-probability sequences compared with coincidental sharing between unrelated individuals.

Only healthy Caucasian donors were included. The twin cohort comprised three pairs of female monozygotic twins, all aged roughly 18 to 30 years. Peripheral blood mononuclear cells were the source from which RNA for the TCR libraries was isolated. Libraries were prepared through 5' RACE. The instrument was an Illumina HiSeq 2000. A universal primer binding site was introduced by template switching, and a unique molecular identifier was present in the final cDNA, enabling accurate counting of TCR cDNA molecules. Specific primers in the conserved constant-segment region were used to synthesize first-strand cDNA for the TCR alpha and beta chains. Each cDNA library was double barcoded, with a SMART-Mk sample barcode plus Illumina barcodes, to control for contamination. TruSeq adapter sequences, together with Illumina sample barcodes, were added in two successive PCR steps. Sequencing of the TCR alpha and beta cDNA libraries was done on the Illumina HiSeq platform using custom primers. The study's own analysis went as follows. MiGEC was used to process raw reads and extract unique molecular identifiers, and MiXCR was used to find CDR3 positions. For each individual, recombination models were inferred using an EM algorithm with the repgenHMM and IGoR tools. The tcR package in R was used for shared clonotype analysis, with sharing normalized by the product of cloneset sizes. To study raw recombination without the effects of thymic and clonal selection, out-of-frame nonproductive sequences were analyzed. TCRdb trimmed the raw reads at Q25, called clones with MiXCR and kept productive beta chains. For every CDR3 protein sequence, its rows merge into one entry that carries the most common genes and DNA. In this record, the V and J calls reflect TCRdb's handling and not the investigators' own analysis. The sample has 650,000 to 750,000 distinct CDR3 sequences on record, about 20% of them singletons. The ten largest clones take up 4.3% of the sample.

The data were also submitted as part of a second study, on T cells expressing NK-cell markers. The second study's paper adds: Eight or nine donors provided sorted CD3+CD56+NKG2C+, CD3+CD56+NKG2C- and CD3+CD56-NKG2C+ T-cell subsets, whose TCR beta-chain repertoires were profiled. Of the eight sequenced donors, seven were found to be HCMV-seropositive and one was found to be HCMV-seronegative. In several experiments an anti-gammadeltaTCR antibody was added to restrict sorting to alphabetaTCR-expressing T cells. In a handful of donors, the dominant CD3+CD56+NKG2C+ clonotypes ranked among the top 10 CD8+ clonotypes, making up roughly 1.0-7.0% of CD8+ T cells. Those dominant clonotypes were again the most abundant among CD3+CD56-NKG2C+ cells in a handful of donors, at roughly 28.3-65%. Whether the expanded NKG2C-expressing T cell clones were specific for HCMV antigens remained unclear. The study sequenced eight donors, all healthy volunteers chosen at random: three men and five women. HCMV-specific IgG was detected in serum with a commercial ELISA kit to determine HCMV serostatus. For roughly six donors, bulk peripheral blood T-cell repertoires were additionally sequenced from unsorted PBMC. Reads were demultiplexed and grouped by UMI with MIGEC, and clonotypes were assembled and quantified with MiTCR. Only TCR cDNA sequences supported by at least two reads were kept to exclude erroneous sequences. The tcR package was used for downstream repertoire analysis, and clonotypes were matched across fractions by CDR3 nucleotide sequence plus V segment. VDJmatch was used to annotate antigen specificity against VDJdb, with one amino acid substitution in CDR3 allowed.

The sequence was collected from a woman between 18 and 30 years old in good health. The specimen sequenced was PBMCs. This chain joins TRBV20-1 to TRBJ2-5; TRBD1 aligns with 8 central bases. The DNA is as follows: TGCAGTGCTAGCGGCCCACCGGGACAGGAAGAGACCCAGTACTTC. The resulting protein is CSASGPPGQEETQYF.